A selection of T cell receptor beta chains follows, all from one sample in a study of T cells after yellow fever vaccination. TCRdb independently ran MiXCR on the 5' RACE reads; one entry per CDR3 protein. Of hundreds of thousands of distinct CDR3 sequences listed, approximately 13% are singletons. The input for sequencing was PBMCs, taken on the day of the yellow fever booster vaccination. The receptors originated from a man between 25 and 39 years old who received the YFV17D yellow fever vaccine. Each CDR3 is given with its conserved first and last residue. The D gene is left open where the match is weak. The size entry is marked missing in some rows and otherwise reads once, few, many or a size class.

>TRBJ2-7|TRBV25-1|-|-
CASRPSPGSSYEQYF
TGTGCCAGCCGGCCCTCGCCAGGGAGTTCGTACGAGCAGTACTTC
>TRBJ2-7|TRBV5-1|few|-
CASSSQWGPAYEQYF
TGCGCCAGCAGCTCCCAATGGGGGCCCGCCTACGAGCAGTACTTC
>TRBJ2-2|TRBV23-1|-|TRBD2
CASSQSGLAGDGGGELFF
TGCGCCAGCAGTCAATCAGGCCTAGCGGGAGACGGAGGCGGGGAGCTGTTTTTT
>TRBJ1-2|TRBV25-1|-|TRBD1
CASSAYRGGDYGYTF
TGTGCCAGCAGTGCGTACAGGGGAGGAGACTATGGCTACACCTTC
>TRBJ1-5|TRBV7-2|few|TRBD1
CASSLRTGNQPQHF
TGTGCCAGCAGCTTAAGGACAGGGAATCAGCCCCAGCATTTT
>TRBJ2-7|TRBV18|-|-
CASSPPPLYEQYF
TGTGCCAGCTCACCACCGCCTCTCTACGAGCAGTACTTC
>TRBJ2-5|TRBV6-1|few|-
CASSWSDWQETQYF
TGTGCCAGCAGCTGGTCGGACTGGCAAGAGACCCAGTACTTC
>TRBJ2-3|TRBV7-8|-|TRBD2
CASTSSGRVNTQYF
TGTGCCAGCACCTCCAGCGGGAGGGTAAATACGCAGTATTTT
>TRBJ2-1|TRBV28|few|-
CASSSTRKYNEQFF
TGTGCCAGCAGTTCGACCCGGAAGTACAATGAGCAGTTCTTC
>TRBJ2-2|TRBV18|few|-
CASSPGLGGELFF
TGTGCCAGCTCGCCGGGCCTCGGCGGGGAGCTGTTTTTT
>TRBJ1-5|TRBV6-1|-|-
CASSFDRTNRPQHF
TGTGCCAGCAGCTTCGACAGGACAAATCGGCCCCAGCATTTT
>TRBJ2-7|TRBV18|-|TRBD1
CASSPGTGGSEQYF
TGTGCCAGCTCTCCCGGGACAGGGGGCTCCGAGCAGTACTTC
>TRBJ1-1|TRBV5-5|-|-
CASTTQGVTEAFF
TGTGCCAGCACCACACAGGGTGTTACTGAAGCTTTCTTT
>TRBJ2-2|TRBV14|-|-
CASSLLPSAGELFF
TGTGCCAGCAGCCTTCTCCCGTCGGCCGGGGAGCTGTTTTTT
>TRBJ2-7|TRBV20-1|-|-
CSANGRGSSYEQYF
TGCAGTGCTAACGGTCGGGGGAGCTCCTACGAGCAGTACTTC